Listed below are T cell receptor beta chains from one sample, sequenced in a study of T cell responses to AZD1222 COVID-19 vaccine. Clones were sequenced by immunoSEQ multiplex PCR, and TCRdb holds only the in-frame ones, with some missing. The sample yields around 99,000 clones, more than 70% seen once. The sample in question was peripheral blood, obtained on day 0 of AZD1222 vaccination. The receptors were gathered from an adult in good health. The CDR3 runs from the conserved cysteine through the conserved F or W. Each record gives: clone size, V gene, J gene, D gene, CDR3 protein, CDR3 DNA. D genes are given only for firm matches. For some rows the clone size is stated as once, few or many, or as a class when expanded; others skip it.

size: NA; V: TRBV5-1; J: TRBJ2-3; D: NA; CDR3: CASSLETDTDTQYF; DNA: TGCGCCAGCAGCTTGGAGACCGACACAGATACGCAGTATTTT
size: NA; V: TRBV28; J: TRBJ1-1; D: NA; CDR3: CASSLGTLNTEAFF; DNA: TGTGCCAGCAGTCTCGGGACCTTGAACACTGAAGCTTTCTTT
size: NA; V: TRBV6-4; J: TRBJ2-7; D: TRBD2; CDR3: CASSDCGGPPYEQYF; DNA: TGTGCCAGCAGTGATTGCGGGGGGCCCCCCTACGAGCAGTACTTC
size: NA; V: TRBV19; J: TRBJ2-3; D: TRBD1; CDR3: CASQTGGTDTQYF; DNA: TGTGCCAGTCAGACAGGGGGCACAGATACGCAGTATTTT
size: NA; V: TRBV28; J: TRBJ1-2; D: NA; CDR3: CASSFGVGAGYGYTF; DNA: TGTGCCAGCAGTTTCGGGGTAGGGGCTGGATATGGCTACACCTTC
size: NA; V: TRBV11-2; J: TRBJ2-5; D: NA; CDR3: CASSPTGQRAETQYF; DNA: TGTGCCAGCAGCCCTACGGGGCAAAGGGCAGAGACCCAGTACTTC
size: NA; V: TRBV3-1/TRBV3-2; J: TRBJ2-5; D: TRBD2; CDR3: CASSQLAGEETQYF; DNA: TGTGCCAGCAGCCAACTAGCGGGGGAAGAGACCCAGTACTTC
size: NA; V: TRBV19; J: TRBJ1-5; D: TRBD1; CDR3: CASSGADRRGYRNQPQHF; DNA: TGTGCCAGTAGTGGGGCGGACAGGCGCGGTTACCGCAATCAGCCCCAGCATTTT
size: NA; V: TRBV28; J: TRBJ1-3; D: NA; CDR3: CASSLGGTRNTIYF; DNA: TGTGCCAGCAGTTTAGGGGGAACTAGAAACACCATATATTTT
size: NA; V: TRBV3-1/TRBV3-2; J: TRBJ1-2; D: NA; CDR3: CASSQGAGNGYTF; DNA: TGTGCCAGCAGCCAAGGGGCCGGGAATGGCTACACCTTC
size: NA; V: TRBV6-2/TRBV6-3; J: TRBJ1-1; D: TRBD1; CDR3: CASSSIGTGGDLNREAFF; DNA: TGTGCCAGCAGTTCAATTGGGACAGGCGGGGACCTGAACCGAGAAGCTTTCTTT
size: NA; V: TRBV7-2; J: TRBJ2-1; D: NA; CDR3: CASSLGVSGYNEQFF; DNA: TGTGCCAGCAGCTTAGGAGTTAGCGGTTACAATGAGCAGTTCTTC
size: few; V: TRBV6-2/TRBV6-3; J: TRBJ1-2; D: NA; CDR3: CASSYSPGRFGEVGYTF; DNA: TGTGCCAGCAGTTACTCCCCGGGCCGATTTGGCGAGGTTGGTTACACCTTC
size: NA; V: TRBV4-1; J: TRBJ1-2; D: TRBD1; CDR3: CASSQLHTTGGDGYTF; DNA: TGCGCCAGCAGCCAGTTACACACGACAGGGGGTGATGGCTACACCTTC
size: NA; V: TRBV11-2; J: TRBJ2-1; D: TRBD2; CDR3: CASSLATSGGGSYNEQFF; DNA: TGTGCCAGCAGCTTAGCGACTAGCGGGGGGGGCTCCTACAATGAGCAGTTCTTC
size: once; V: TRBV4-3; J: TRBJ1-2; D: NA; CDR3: CASSQDRGAGRGGYTF; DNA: TGCGCCAGCAGCCAAGATAGAGGAGCGGGTAGAGGAGGCTACACCTTC
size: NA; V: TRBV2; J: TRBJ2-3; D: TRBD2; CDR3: CASSNSGTSGGDTQYF; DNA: TGTGCCAGCAGTAATTCCGGGACTAGCGGTGGGGATACGCAGTATTTT
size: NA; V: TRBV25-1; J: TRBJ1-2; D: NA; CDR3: CASSEGGAYTF; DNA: TGTGCCAGCAGTGAAGGGGGGGCCTACACCTTC
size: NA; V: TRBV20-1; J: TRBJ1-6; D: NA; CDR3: CSSGGNSPLHF; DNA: TGCAGCTCGGGGGGTAATTCACCCCTCCACTTT
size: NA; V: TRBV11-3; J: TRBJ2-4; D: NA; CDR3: CASSPSLMGKNIQYF; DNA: TGTGCCAGCAGCCCCTCTCTGATGGGCAAAAACATTCAGTACTTC
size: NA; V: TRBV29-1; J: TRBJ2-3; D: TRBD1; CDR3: CSVFTGDTPATDTQYF; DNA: TGCAGCGTTTTTACAGGGGACACCCCCGCCACAGATACGCAGTATTTT
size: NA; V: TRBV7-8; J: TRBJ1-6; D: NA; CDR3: CASSLVRAHNSPLHF; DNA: TGTGCCAGCAGCTTAGTGAGGGCGCATAATTCACCCCTCCACTTT
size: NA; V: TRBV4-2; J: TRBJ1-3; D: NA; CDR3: CASSPGGRVGGNTIYF; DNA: TGTGCCAGCAGCCCTGGGGGGCGGGTTGGTGGAAACACCATATATTTT
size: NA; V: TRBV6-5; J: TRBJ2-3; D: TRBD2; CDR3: CASRNSGGASNTQYF; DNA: TGTGCCAGCAGGAATAGCGGGGGGGCTAGTAATACGCAGTATTTT
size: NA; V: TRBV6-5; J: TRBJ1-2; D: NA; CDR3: CASRLTGLLTYGYTF; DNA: TGTGCCAGCAGATTAACAGGCTTACTCACCTATGGCTACACCTTC
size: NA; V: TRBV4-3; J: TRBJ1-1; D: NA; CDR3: CASSQGQNTEAFF; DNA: TGCGCCAGCAGCCAAGGACAGAACACTGAAGCTTTCTTT
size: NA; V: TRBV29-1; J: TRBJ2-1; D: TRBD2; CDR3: CSVATSGAFYNEQFF; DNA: TGCAGCGTCGCGACTAGCGGGGCTTTTTACAATGAGCAGTTCTTC
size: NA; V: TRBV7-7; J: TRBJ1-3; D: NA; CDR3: CASSPWNSGNTIYF; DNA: TGTGCCAGCAGCCCGTGGAACTCTGGAAACACCATATATTTT
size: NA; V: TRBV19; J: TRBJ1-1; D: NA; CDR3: CASKRHMDTEAFF; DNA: TGTGCCAGTAAGCGACACATGGACACTGAAGCTTTCTTT
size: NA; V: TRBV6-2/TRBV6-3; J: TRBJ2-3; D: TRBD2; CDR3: CASSTTRGGRTDTQYF; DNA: TGTGCCAGCAGTACCACGCGGGGGGGCCGAACAGATACGCAGTATTTT
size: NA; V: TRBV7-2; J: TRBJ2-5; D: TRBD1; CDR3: CASTMTGPARETQYF; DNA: TGTGCCAGCACAATGACAGGGCCCGCCAGGGAGACCCAGTACTTC
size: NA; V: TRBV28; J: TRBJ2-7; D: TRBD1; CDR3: CASSLDRVRHEQYF; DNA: TGTGCCAGCAGTTTGGACAGGGTGAGGCACGAGCAGTACTTC
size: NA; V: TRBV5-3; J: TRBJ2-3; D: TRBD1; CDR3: CARSCTGAITDTQYF; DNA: TGTGCCAGAAGCTGTACAGGGGCGATCACAGATACGCAGTATTTT
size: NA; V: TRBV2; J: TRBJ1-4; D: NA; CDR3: CASSERGAYEKLFF; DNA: TGTGCCAGCAGTGAACGCGGTGCTTATGAAAAACTGTTTTTT
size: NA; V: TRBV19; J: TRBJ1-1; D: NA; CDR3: CASSILSQGAEAFF; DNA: TGTGCCAGTAGTATTCTGAGCCAGGGCGCTGAAGCTTTCTTT
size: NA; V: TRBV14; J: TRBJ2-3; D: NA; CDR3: CASSQNGIPFSSTDTQYF; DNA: TGTGCCAGCAGCCAAAACGGGATCCCTTTCTCTAGCACAGATACGCAGTATTTT
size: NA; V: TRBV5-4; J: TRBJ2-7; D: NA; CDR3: CASSLASAGPITYEQYF; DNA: TGTGCCAGCAGCTTGGCCTCTGCAGGGCCGATAACTTACGAGCAGTACTTC
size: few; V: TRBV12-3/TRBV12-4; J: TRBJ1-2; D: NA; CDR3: CASSPDYGYTF; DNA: TGTGCCAGCAGCCCAGACTATGGCTACACCTTC
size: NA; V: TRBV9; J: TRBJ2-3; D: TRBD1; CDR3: CASSVGQGARTTFTDTQYF; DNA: TGTGCCAGCAGCGTCGGACAGGGGGCAAGAACCACCTTCACAGATACGCAGTATTTT
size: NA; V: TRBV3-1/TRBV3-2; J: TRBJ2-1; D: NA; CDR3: CASSQGGGNEQFF; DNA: TGTGCCAGCAGCCAAGGAGGGGGAAATGAGCAGTTCTTC